This entry lists 16 T cell receptor beta chains sequenced from one sample in a study of blood T cell repertoires in COVID-19. This table comes from immunoSEQ multiplex PCR, and its TCRdb copy is limited to in-frame clones, with some not included. The repertoire holds tens of thousands of clones, with 84% as singletons. Sequenced material: peripheral blood. The receptor source for this set is a man aged 45-60 years with active or convalescent COVID-19.

CDR3 in amino acids: CSVVEGREKLFF. For the CDR3, the DNA is TGCAGCGTCGTGGAGGGGCGGGAAAAACTGTTTTTT. The chain uses TRBV29-1 and TRBJ1-4, with D tentatively TRBD1 (5 bases). The CDR3 sequence is 12 residues long. With 6 bases removed from V and 8 bases from J, the gap between germline ends came to 13 bases. CDR1 is SQVTM, CDR2 ANQGSEA, per germline. The full variable domain, with the rest looked up from reference TRBV29-1 and TRBJ1-4, is SAVISQKPSRDICQRGTSLTIQCQVDSQVTMMFWYRQQPGQSLTLIATANQGSEATYESGFVIDKFPISRPNLTFSTLTVSNMSPEDSSIYLCSVVEGREKLFFGSGTQLSVL.

V is TRBV30 and J is TRBJ1-1, with no clear D. Germline assignment: CDR1 GTSNPN and CDR2 SVGIG (reference sequence). V was pared by 2 bases and J by 5 bases, with 12 bases between. The CDR3 runs 13 residues. CDR3 region: CAWSRGFGTEAFF. CDR3 nucleotides: TGTGCCTGGAGTCGGGGTTTCGGGACTGAAGCTTTCTTT.

This clone came up a few times. The chain couples TRBV19 to TRBJ2-7; 10 nucleotides align to TRBD1. CDR1 and CDR2 (germline): LNHDA, SQIVND (reference sequence). CDR3 length: 15 residues. With V trimmed by 1 base and J by 5 bases, 5 bases remained unmatched. CDR3 residues: CASSIGRDRGHEQYF. Written as DNA, the CDR3 is TGTGCCAGTAGTATAGGCCGGGACAGGGGCCACGAGCAGTACTTC.

This chain connects TRBV2 to TRBJ2-1; the match to TRBD1 covers 8 bases. CDR1 and CDR2 from the germline V gene are SNHLY and FYNNEI. V lost 2 bases to trimming and J lost 3 bases; unmatched junction nucleotides: 3. CDR3 size: 15 residues. The CDR3 here is CASSESGGGYNEQFF. Here the CDR3 DNA reads TGTGCCAGCAGTGAATCAGGGGGCGGCTACAATGAGCAGTTCTTC.

This sequence joins TRBV10-3 and TRBJ1-4; D gene uncertain. Trimming cost V 6 bases and J 4 bases, with 12 bases left between them. Germline V gene data show CDR1 as ENHRY and CDR2 as SYGVKD. The CDR3 runs to 14 residues. The CDR3 sequence: CAIRDGKNNEKLFF. CDR3 DNA sequence: TGTGCCATCAGGGACGGGAAGAATAATGAAAAACTGTTTTTT.

This sequence joins TRBV5-6 and TRBJ1-1; 9 bases align to TRBD1. J lost 7 bases, V lost 4 bases, and 8 bases had no gene match. The germline V gene has CDR1 SGHDT and CDR2 YYEEEE. This CDR3 comprises 14 residues. The CDR3 here is CASSLISGQGEAFF. The DNA for the CDR3 is TGTGCCAGCAGCCTAATCTCGGGACAGGGTGAAGCTTTCTTT.

This clone appeared a single time. V usage is TRBV6-5 and J usage is TRBJ2-3, with 10 bases that match TRBD2. The CDR3 loop spans 14 amino acids. Germline values: CDR1 MNHEY, CDR2 SVGAGI. V dropped 7 bases and J dropped 1; count of bases not matched to a gene: 2. DNA for the CDR3: TGTGCCAGCACCCTAGCGGGGGGCACAGATACGCAGTATTTT. Translating it yields CASTLAGGTDTQYF.

The chain combines TRBV7-8 with TRBJ2-5; 8 positions match TRBD1. The CDR3 is made up of 15 amino acids. The germline CDR1 and CDR2 sequences are SGHVS and FQNEAQ. V was pared by 1 base and J by 5 bases, with 6 bases of the junction left unmatched. Here the CDR3 reads CASSLEQGVWETQYF. CDR3 DNA sequence: TGTGCCAGCAGCTTAGAACAGGGGGTGTGGGAGACCCAGTACTTC.

The chain has TRBV19 and TRBJ2-1; 11 bases match TRBD1. The V segment lost 4 bases and the J segment 3 bases; nucleotides outside the gene matches: 14. Germline lookup yields CDR1 LNHDA and CDR2 SQIVND (reference sequence). CDR3 length: 19 residues. This chain's CDR3 is CASSRGFGGQGGFYNEQFF. The CDR3 nucleotides read TGTGCCAGTAGTAGGGGCTTTGGGGGACAGGGGGGCTTCTACAATGAGCAGTTCTTC.

The V gene is TRBV11-2, the J gene TRBJ2-7, with D perhaps TRBD1 (5 bases). This CDR3 region has 13 residues. V shed 1 base and J shed 5 bases, with 9 bases lying between them. Germline V CDR1 and CDR2: SGHAT, FQNNGV. CDR3 nucleotide sequence: TGTGCCAGCAGCTTAGTAGCAGGGAACGAGCAGTACTTC. Translating it yields CASSLVAGNEQYF. Full variable domain (rest looked up from reference TRBV11-2 and TRBJ2-7): EAGVAQSPRYKIIEKRQSVAFWCNPISGHATLYWYQQILGQGPKLLIQFQNNGVVDDSQLPKDRFSAERLKGVDSTLKIQPAKLEDSAVYLCASSLVAGNEQYFGPGTRLTVT.

The rearrangement uses TRBV14 and TRBJ2-5; D is undetermined. V gave up 0 bases and J gave up 3 bases, with 8 bases separating them. Per the germline V gene, CDR1 is SGHDN and CDR2 is FVKESK. The CDR3 extends over 14 amino acids. The CDR3 region is CASSQEYTEETQYF. The CDR3 DNA sequence: TGTGCCAGCAGCCAAGAGTACACAGAAGAGACCCAGTACTTC.

This clone turned up a few times. The CDR3 coding sequence is TGTGCCATCGGTAGCGGGGGGACCAACAATGAGCAGTTCTTC. Amino acid sequence: CAIGSGGTNNEQFF. The rearrangement uses TRBV10-3 and TRBJ2-1, with 10 bases lining up with TRBD2. V gave up 8 bases and J gave up 5 bases; unmatched junction bases: 6. The CDR3 is 14 amino acids. CDR1 is ENHRY and CDR2 is SYGVKD in the germline V gene.

The chain links TRBV11-3 to TRBJ2-5; TRBD2 aligns across 13 bases. V lost 5 bases and J lost 5; bases outside the gene matches: 8. The CDR3 runs 16 residues. Germline CDR1 is SGHNT and CDR2 is YENEEA. CDR3 in amino acids: CASSRTSGGAFETQYF. The CDR3, as DNA: TGTGCCAGCAGCCGTACTAGCGGGGGGGCCTTTGAGACCCAGTACTTC.

This chain connects TRBV6-5 to TRBJ2-7; D possibly corresponds to TRBD1 (6 bases). With 10 bases removed from V and 6 bases from J, the gap between germline ends came to 19 bases. The CDR3 loop spans 13 amino acids. The germline CDR1 and CDR2 sequences are MNHEY and SVGAGI. CDR3 sequence (DNA): TGTGCCATCGAGGACAGAGGGATACGCGAGCAGTACTTC. It encodes CAIEDRGIREQYF.

V usage is TRBV5-1 and J usage is TRBJ2-2; D is possibly TRBD1 (5 bases). Per germline, CDR1 SGHRS and CDR2 YFSETQ. The ends were cut back, 3 bases at V and 0 bases at J, with 12 bases in the middle. The CDR3 totals 16 residues. The CDR3 loop is CASSSLGHANTGELFF. In DNA, the CDR3 is TGCGCCAGCAGCTCATTAGGACACGCGAACACCGGGGAGCTGTTTTTT. Using reference TRBV5-1 and TRBJ2-2 for the parts outside the CDR3, the full variable domain is KAGVTQTPRYLIKTRGQQVTLSCSPISGHRSVSWYQQTPGQGLQFLFEYFSETQRNKGNFPGRFSGRQFSNSRSEMNVSTLELGDSALYLCASSSLGHANTGELFFGEGSRLTVL.

The chain couples TRBV5-1 to TRBJ2-3, with 9 bases matching TRBD1. CDR3 length equals 15 residues. After removal of 4 bases from V and 2 bases from J, the junction contained 5 bases not matched to a gene. Germline V gene data show CDR1 as SGHRS and CDR2 as YFSETQ. The CDR3: CASSRTGAHTDTQYF. As DNA, the CDR3 is TGCGCCAGCAGCCGGACAGGGGCCCACACAGATACGCAGTATTTT.